The 2 T cell receptor beta chains reported below all come from one sample, sequenced in a study of metastatic and nonmetastatic thyroid tumors. MiXCR re-clonotyped the PCR reads for TCRdb. In the table there are more than 40,000 clones, about 4% of which are singletons. Ahead of thyroid surgery, no patient had received treatment of any kind. The sample comprised blood. Receptors were obtained from a female donor with papillary thyroid cancer or a benign thyroid nodule (not recorded which). Some clones in this sample may be carry-over from other donors' samples.

This clone has a count of ten or more. The J gene is TRBJ2-1, the V gene TRBV6-1; D is ambiguous. The CDR3 length is 15 residues. The germline gives CDR1 MNHNS, CDR2 SASEGT. Trimming took 7 bases from V and 4 from J, leaving 17 bases between them. CDR3: CASKRLVDQYNEQFF. Written as DNA, the CDR3 is TGTGCCAGCAAACGCCTGGTAGACCAATACAATGAGCAGTTCTTC.

This clone was seen a handful of times. A much larger clone lies a single base off, so this may be a read error. This rearrangement joins TRBV14 to TRBJ1-1, with TRBD1 matching over 7 bases. CDR3 length equals 17 residues. Germline lookup yields CDR1 SGHDN and CDR2 FVKESK. In DNA form, the CDR3 reads TGTGCCAGCAACCAAGATAGAGTAGGAGGGGGCTTCACTGAAGCTTTCTTT. This translates into CASNQDRVGGGFTEAFF.